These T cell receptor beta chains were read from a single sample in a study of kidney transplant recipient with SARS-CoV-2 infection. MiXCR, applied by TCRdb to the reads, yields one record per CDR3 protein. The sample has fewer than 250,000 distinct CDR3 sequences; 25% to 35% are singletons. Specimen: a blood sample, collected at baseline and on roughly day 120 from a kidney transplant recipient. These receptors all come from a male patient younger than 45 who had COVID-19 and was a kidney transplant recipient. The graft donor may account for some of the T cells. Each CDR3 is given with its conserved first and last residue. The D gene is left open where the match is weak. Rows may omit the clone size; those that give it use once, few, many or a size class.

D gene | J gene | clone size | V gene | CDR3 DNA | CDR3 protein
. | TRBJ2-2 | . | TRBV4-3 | TGCGCCAGCAGCAGGGGTAAGACCGGGGAGCTGTCTTTT | CASSRGKTGELSF
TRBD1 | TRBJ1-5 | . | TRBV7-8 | TGTGCCGGCAGCATCAACAGGGGATGGGGCAGTCAGCCCCAGCATTTT | CAGSINRGWGSQPQHF
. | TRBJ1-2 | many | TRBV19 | TGTGCCAGTAGTAATAGGGTGACAAATCGAAAGACCTATGGCTACACCTTC | CASSNRVTNRKTYGYTF
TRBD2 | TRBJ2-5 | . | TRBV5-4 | TGTGCCAGCAGCTTTCCGAGCGGGGGGGCGGAGACCCAGTACTTC | CASSFPSGGAETQYF
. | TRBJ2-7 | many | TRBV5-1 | TGCGCCAGCAGCTTGGGGGGGCCCCCCTACGAGCAGTACTTC | CASSLGGPPYEQYF
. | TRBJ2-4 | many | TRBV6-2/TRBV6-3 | TGTGCCAGCGGCCCGACAGCGCTACCCAAAAACATTCAGTACTTC | CASGPTALPKNIQYF
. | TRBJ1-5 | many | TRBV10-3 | TGTGCCATCAGTGACGGGGACAGCAATCAGCCCCAGCATTTT | CAISDGDSNQPQHF
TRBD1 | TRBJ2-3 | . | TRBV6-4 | TGTGCCAGCAGCACCAGGGGGAGCACAGATACGCAGTATTTT | CASSTRGSTDTQYF
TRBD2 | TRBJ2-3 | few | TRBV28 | TGTGCCACATTGACTAGCGGATCCACAGATACGCAGTATTTT | CATLTSGSTDTQYF
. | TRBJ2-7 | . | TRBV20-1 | TGCAGTGCTAGTCAGGGGCGCAACGAGCAGTACTTC | CSASQGRNEQYF
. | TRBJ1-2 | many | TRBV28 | TGTGCCAGCTCGGACGGGGGCTATGGCTACACCTTC | CASSDGGYGYTF
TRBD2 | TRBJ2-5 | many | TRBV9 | TGTGCCAGCAGCGAGGGGACTAGCGGGAGAAAGACCCAGTACTTC | CASSEGTSGRKTQYF
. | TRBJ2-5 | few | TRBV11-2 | TGTGCCAGCAGCCCGATCGGACAGATTCAAGAGACCCAGTACTTC | CASSPIGQIQETQYF
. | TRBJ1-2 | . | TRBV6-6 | TGTGCCAGCAGTGCGTATCGAGGTGGGAGAAAGACCTATGGCTACACCTTC | CASSAYRGGRKTYGYTF
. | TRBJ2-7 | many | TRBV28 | TGTGCCAGCAGTTTCTCGTACGGGCAGCCCAACTACGAGCAGTACTTC | CASSFSYGQPNYEQYF
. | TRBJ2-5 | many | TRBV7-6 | TGTGCCAGCAGCTTCCACAAAGCCCAAGAGACCCAGTACTTC | CASSFHKAQETQYF
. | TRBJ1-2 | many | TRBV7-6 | TGTGCCAGCAGCGACCGCTCTGAATCTCGAAAGACCTATGGCTACACCTTC | CASSDRSESRKTYGYTF
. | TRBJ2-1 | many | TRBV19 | TGTGCCACCGGGGGCCGGAATGAGCAGTTCTTC | CATGGRNEQFF
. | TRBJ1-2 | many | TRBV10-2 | TGCGCCAGCAGTCCAAGTGGCACTTCTAGAAAGACCTATGGCTACACCTTC | CASSPSGTSRKTYGYTF
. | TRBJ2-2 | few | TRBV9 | TGTGCCAGCAGCGTAGGAGTTTCAAACACCGGGGAGCTGTTTTTT | CASSVGVSNTGELFF
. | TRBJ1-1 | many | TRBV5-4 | TGTGCCAGCAGCCCGGTGAGCGGGATGACTGAAGCTTTCTTT | CASSPVSGMTEAFF
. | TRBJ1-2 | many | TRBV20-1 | TGCAGTGCTTGGGGCTGGCTGTTTCGAAAGACCTATGGCTACACCTTC | CSAWGWLFRKTYGYTF
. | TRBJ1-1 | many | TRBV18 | TGTGCCAGCTCACCACTCGGACAGCTTACGAACACTGAAGCTTTCTTT | CASSPLGQLTNTEAFF
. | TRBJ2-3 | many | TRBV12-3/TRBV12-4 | TGTGCCAGCAGCAGGGGGGGAGGGACAGATACGCAGTATTTT | CASSRGGGTDTQYF
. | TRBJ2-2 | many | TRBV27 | TGTGCCAGCAAGTCTCGGGAAACCGGGGAGCTGTTTTTT | CASKSRETGELFF
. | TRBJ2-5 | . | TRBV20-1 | TGCAGTGCTAGAGACAGGGACAATCGAGAGACCCAGTACTTC | CSARDRDNRETQYF
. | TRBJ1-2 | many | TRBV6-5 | TGTGCCAGCAGTTCCCCTAGCTGTCAGGGGACTACTCGGTATGGCTACACCTTC | CASSSPSCQGTTRYGYTF
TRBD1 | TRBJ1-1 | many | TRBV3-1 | TGTGCCAGCAGCCCTCGGACAGGGGTACCGAACACTGAAGCTTTCTTT | CASSPRTGVPNTEAFF
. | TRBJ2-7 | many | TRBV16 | TGTGCCAGCAGCCGGTACCACGTAGGGGACGAGCAGTACTTC | CASSRYHVGDEQYF
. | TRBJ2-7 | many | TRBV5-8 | TGTGCCAGCAGCTTGATGGGTTTCGAGCAGTACTTC | CASSLMGFEQYF
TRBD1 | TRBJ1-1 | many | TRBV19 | TGTGCCAGTAGTGAGGACAGGGGAACGAATACTGAAGCTTTCTTT | CASSEDRGTNTEAFF
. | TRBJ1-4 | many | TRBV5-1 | TGCGCCAGCAGCCCGCTAGATCCGACAACTAATGAAAAACTGTTTTTT | CASSPLDPTTNEKLFF
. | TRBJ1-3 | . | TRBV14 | TGTGCCTGCAGCCAGGGTCTGGGTCCAGGAAACACCATATATTTT | CACSQGLGPGNTIYF
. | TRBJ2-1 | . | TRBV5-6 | TGTGCCAGCGGTTCGGGGGTCAGCTCCTACAATGAGCAGTTCTTC | CASGSGVSSYNEQFF
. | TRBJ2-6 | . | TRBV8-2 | TGTGGCATACTGGCAAGGATAACACAAAGTCGGGCCAACGTCCGGACTTTC | CGILARITQSRANVRTF